A single sample is the source of the 13 T cell receptor beta chains below, sequenced in a study of metastatic and nonmetastatic thyroid tumors. MiXCR reprocessed the PCR reads for TCRdb. The sample lists 30,000 to 40,000 clones, 15% to 20% occurring once. All patients were treatment-naive before thyroid surgery. The material sequenced was blood. Receptors were obtained from a female donor with papillary thyroid cancer or a benign thyroid nodule (not recorded which). Some clones in this sample may be carry-over from other donors' samples.

Remarks on this clone: A read error may account for a junction end that differs from germline. The chain combines TRBV3-1 with TRBJ2-5; 11 bases map to TRBD2. The germline V gene encodes CDR1 LGHDT and CDR2 YNNKEL (reference sequence). The CDR3 length is 15 residues. CDR3 DNA: TGTGACAGCACACAGCTAGCGGGAGGAGGGGAGACCCAGTACTTC. Its protein is CDSTQLAGGGETQYF.

Only a few counts were recorded for this clone. A junction end diverges from the germline sequence, so it may reflect a read error. This chain connects TRBV9 to TRBJ2-5; D is ambiguous. Germline CDR1 and CDR2: SGDLS and YYNGEE. The CDR3 runs 15 residues. The CDR3 coding sequence is TGTGCCAGCAACGTAGCCCACTCCCACCAAGAGACCCAGTACTTC. It yields the protein CASNVAHSHQETQYF.

Ten or more counts support this clone. The V call is TRBV6-4, the J call TRBJ2-7; D uncertain. Germline CDR1 MRHNA, CDR2 SNTAGT. The CDR3 covers 11 residues. Trimming removed 7 bases at V and 0 bases at J, with 4 bases between. Here the CDR3 reads CASILSYEQYF. The DNA for the CDR3 is TGTGCCAGCATCCTCTCCTACGAGCAGTACTTC.

This clone was counted many times. The same CDR3 also results from other DNA sequences found in this sample. CDR3 in amino acids: CASSLTLAGPLTDTQYF. The CDR3 DNA reads TGTGCCAGCAGCTTAACTCTCGCTGGCCCCCTTACAGATACGCAGTATTTT. The chain joins TRBV7-6 to TRBJ2-3; D uncertain. V lost 2 bases to trimming and J lost 3 bases, with 18 bases between them. Germline CDR1 SGHVS, CDR2 FNYEAQ. This CDR3 region has 17 residues.

The sample holds a few counts of this clone. A much more abundant neighbour one base away suggests this may be a read error. Other DNA sequences from this sample encode an identical CDR3 as well. The chain carries TRBV7-9 and TRBJ2-1, with 13 bases identical to TRBD2. CDR1 is SEHNR and CDR2 is FQNEAQ in the germline V gene (reference sequence). CDR3 length equals 14 residues. J lost 9 bases, V lost 8 bases, and 7 bases had no gene match. CDR3 region: CASRLAGGWPEQFF. The CDR3, as DNA: TGTGCCAGCCGACTAGCGGGAGGTTGGCCTGAGCAGTTCTTC.

The V call is TRBV30, the J call TRBJ2-7; D not certain. The CDR3 is made up of 11 amino acids. V lost 0 bases and J lost 12, with 12 bases in between. CDR1 is GTSNPN, CDR2 SVGIG, per germline (reference sequence). The chain's CDR3 is CAWSVERTPYF. Written as DNA, the CDR3 is TGTGCCTGGAGTGTTGAACGGACCCCGTACTTC.

This clone was observed a handful of times. The V gene is TRBV6-1, the J gene TRBJ1-5, with 7 bases fitting TRBD1. V was pared by 9 bases and J by 8 bases, with 16 bases of the junction left unmatched. CDR1 MNHNS and CDR2 SASEGT come from the germline V gene. The CDR3 extends over 15 amino acids. The CDR3 is CARGSPDREGEPQHF. In DNA, the CDR3 is TGTGCCAGAGGGTCCCCCGACAGGGAGGGCGAGCCCCAGCATTTT.

This clone occurred a few times. The junction departs from germline at one end; a sequencing error may be responsible. V is TRBV28 and J is TRBJ1-2; D not resolved. Germline V lookup: CDR1 MDHEN, CDR2 SYDVKM. The CDR3 consists of 14 residues. The CDR3 region has the DNA TGTGCCAGCAGCCTTCGGTACAGCCTCTATGTCTACACCTTC. Its protein product is CASSLRYSLYVYTF.

Comment on this clone: A much more abundant neighbour one base away suggests this may be a read error. The same CDR3 also results from other DNA sequences found in this sample. DNA for the CDR3: TGTGCCAGCTCACCCCGAACGGCTAATGAAAAACTGTTTTTT. Translation: CASSPRTANEKLFF. The chain recombines TRBV18 with TRBJ1-4; D is ambiguous. The germline V gene encodes CDR1 KGHSH and CDR2 LQKENI. Trimming removed 3 bases from V and 3 bases from J, with 8 bases in between. The CDR3 is made up of 14 amino acids.

This clone was seen many times. J is TRBJ2-1 and V is TRBV29-1; perhaps TRBD1 as D (6 bases). Per germline, CDR1 SQVTM and CDR2 ANQGSEA. The CDR3 length is 10 residues. V lost 3 bases and J 12 bases, leaving 9 bases between the germline ends. CDR3 in DNA: TGCAGCGTTGAGACAGGCGGGCAGTTCTTC. Its protein is CSVETGGQFF.

This clone has more than one count but fewer than ten. The V and J genes are TRBV27 and TRBJ2-7; D is unclear. V was shortened by 2 bases and J by 3 bases, with 11 bases between the two germline ends. This CDR3 comprises 14 residues. Germline V gene sequence: CDR1 MNHEY, CDR2 SMNVEV (reference sequence). The CDR3 reads CASSLIYLGYEQYF. The CDR3 bases are TGTGCCAGCAGTTTAATTTATCTGGGCTACGAGCAGTACTTC.

This clone was recorded many times. J is TRBJ2-7 and V is TRBV7-6, with 15 bases lining up with TRBD2. J was trimmed by 7 bases and V by 5 bases; bases with no gene match: 6. CDR3 length: 15 residues. Germline lookup yields CDR1 SGHVS and CDR2 FNYEAQ. The CDR3 DNA sequence: TGTGCCAGCAGCCCAGGACTAGCGGGAGGGCATGAGCAGTACTTC. Translating gives CASSPGLAGGHEQYF.

This clone occurred many times. The chain employs TRBV28 and TRBJ2-1; TRBD2 is a possible D gene (5 bases). Germline lookup yields CDR1 MDHEN and CDR2 SYDVKM. The CDR3 sequence is 15 residues long. The germline V and J ends were trimmed by 6 bases and 7 bases, with 19 bases remaining between them. The CDR3 DNA reads as TGTGCCAGCAGCCCTACTCCCAGTAGCGTGAATGAGCAGTTCTTC. Amino acids: CASSPTPSSVNEQFF. The complete variable domain, with remaining parts taken from reference TRBV28 and TRBJ2-1, reads DVKVTQSSRYLVKRTGEKVFLECVQDMDHENMFWYRQDPGLGLRLIYFSYDVKMKEKGDIPEGYSVSREKKERFSLILESASTNQTSMYLCASSPTPSSVNEQFFGPGTRLTVL.